Listed below are T cell receptor beta chains from one sample, sequenced in a study of blood T cell repertoires in COVID-19. This table comes from immunoSEQ multiplex PCR, and its TCRdb copy is limited to in-frame clones, with some not included. The sample consists of fewer than 250,000 clones, about 93% of them appearing once. Sequences were obtained from peripheral blood. The receptors shown here come from a man aged 25-40 years with COVID-19, enrolled during active disease. CDR3s include the opening cysteine and the closing phenylalanine or tryptophan. D genes are given only for firm matches. Rows may omit the clone size; those that give it use once, few, many or a size class.

TRBJ1-4,NA,NA,TRBV7-9,15,TGTGCCAGCAGTCCCGACAGACCAACTAATGAAAAACTGTTTTTT,CASSPDRPTNEKLFF
TRBJ2-5,TRBD2,NA,TRBV12-3/TRBV12-4,13,TGTGCCAGCAGTTTTCTGGGGGGGGAGACCCAGTACTTC,CASSFLGGETQYF
TRBJ2-1,NA,NA,TRBV18,12,TGTGCCAGCTCAGTGGGGCACAATGAGCAGTTCTTC,CASSVGHNEQFF
TRBJ2-2,TRBD1,NA,TRBV5-6,16,TGTGCCAGCAGCTTAGTGGGACAGGTCAACACCGGGGAGCTGTTTTTT,CASSLVGQVNTGELFF
TRBJ2-2,NA,once,TRBV6-1,15,TGTGCCAGCAGTGAAATGGGCAGGTTAACCGGGGAGCTGTTTTTT,CASSEMGRLTGELFF
TRBJ2-1,TRBD2,NA,TRBV11-1,15,TGTGCCAGCAGCCTTTCGCGGGGGGGCCGTAATGAGCAGTTCTTC,CASSLSRGGRNEQFF
TRBJ2-5,TRBD1,NA,TRBV7-3,15,TGTGCCAGCAGCCCGGGGACAGGGTATTTGGAGACCCAGTACTTC,CASSPGTGYLETQYF
TRBJ1-2,TRBD1,NA,TRBV15,13,TGTGCCACCAGTACAGGGGAGAACTATGGCTACACCTTC,CATSTGENYGYTF
TRBJ1-4,TRBD1,NA,TRBV19,14,TGTGCCAGTAGTATGGGGCAGGGGGGTGAAAAACTGTTTTTT,CASSMGQGGEKLFF
TRBJ1-3,NA,NA,TRBV6-5,15,TGTGCCAGCAGTCCCCTCCCCAGGGCCGGAAACACCATATATTTT,CASSPLPRAGNTIYF
TRBJ2-3,TRBD2,NA,TRBV3-1/TRBV3-2,15,TGTGCCAGCAGCCAAGCTAGCGGGCGCACAGATACGCAGTATTTT,CASSQASGRTDTQYF
TRBJ1-1,TRBD1,NA,TRBV6-5,14,TGTGCCAGCAGACAGGGGGCCGGGAACACTGAAGCTTTCTTT,CASRQGAGNTEAFF
TRBJ1-1,NA,NA,TRBV6-5,14,TGTGCCAGCAGCCCGACCCCTCGAGGCACTGAAGCTTTCTTT,CASSPTPRGTEAFF
TRBJ1-2,NA,NA,TRBV3-1/TRBV3-2,16,TGTGCCAGCAGCCCATCTGAAAGTGGAGGGGCGGATGGCTACACCTTC,CASSPSESGGADGYTF
TRBJ1-5,TRBD1,NA,TRBV6-5,14,TGTGCCAGCAGCAGACAGGGGGCAGATCAGCCCCAGCATTTT,CASSRQGADQPQHF
TRBJ1-3,NA,NA,TRBV5-1,15,TGCGCCAGCAGCTTTCTGGGGAGTACTGGAAACACCATATATTTT,CASSFLGSTGNTIYF
TRBJ1-2,TRBD1,NA,TRBV6-5,15,TGTGCCAGCAGTTACTCGACAGGGGGAATCTCTGGCTACACCTTC,CASSYSTGGISGYTF
TRBJ1-6,NA,NA,TRBV7-2,17,TGTGCCAGCAGCTCTTACCCCATTAGTAGCGGCAATTCACCCCTCCACTTT,CASSSYPISSGNSPLHF
TRBJ2-5,NA,NA,TRBV3-1/TRBV3-2,14,TGTGCCAGCAGCCATATAGCGGCCTCAGAGACCCAGTACTTC,CASSHIAASETQYF
TRBJ1-2,TRBD1,NA,TRBV6-1,15,TGTGCCAGCAGTGAGACTGGACAGGGGAACTATGGCTACACCTTC,CASSETGQGNYGYTF
TRBJ1-3,NA,NA,TRBV6-6,15,TGTGCCAGCAGTTACTCGTGGAGCTCTGGAAACACCATATATTTT,CASSYSWSSGNTIYF
TRBJ1-4,NA,NA,TRBV28,16,TGTGCCAGCAGTTTAGAGGCAGGGGCCGATAATGAAAAACTGTTTTTT,CASSLEAGADNEKLFF